The present entry profiles one T cell receptor beta chain with its context. These data are taken from a study of CD8 T cells in Susac syndrome. When the RNA was reverse transcribed, random hexamers were used with an input of roughly 0.45 to 1 ug. Amplification of TCR beta CDR3 across 54 Vbeta and 13 Jbeta was performed with immunoSEQ multiplex PCR. TCRdb passed the immunoSEQ multiplex PCR reads through MiXCR, listing each CDR3 protein once. The sample yields about 120,000 distinct CDR3 sequences, around 94% seen once. The healthy controls were matched to patients by age and sex. The CDR3 spans 13 residues. Trimming took off 2 bases at V and 5 bases at J, with 12 bases between the two ends. Germline V gene lookup returns CDR1 GTSNPN and CDR2 SVGIG (reference sequence).

This TCR was sampled from a human donor in good health. The gene calls are TRBV30 and TRBJ2-5; D perhaps matches TRBD2 (5 bases). The sequenced sample was CD4+ T cells from PBMCs. The CDR3 DNA sequence: TGTGCCTGGAGTCCGACTATCACGGAGACCCAGTACTTC. This translates into CAWSPTITETQYF.